The T cell receptor (beta chain) under discussion was sequenced for a study of blood T cell repertoires in COVID-19. Study information: Acute-phase and convalescent COVID-19 samples originated in the United States, Italy and Spain.

Residents of over 20 US areas, aged roughly 18 to 89 years, made up the participants. Donors in Cohort 3 who had recovered were those with two negative PCRs, healthcare professional clearance, or resolution of their symptoms. Trimming took 6 bases from V and 5 from J; bases not matched to a gene: 7. CDR1 is KGHSH and CDR2 is LQKENI in the germline V gene. The CDR3 loop spans 13 amino acids. Original data processing: It was from reference gene primer amplification that nucleated cell counts were estimated. The data were produced by immunoSEQ multiplex PCR, yet TCRdb's version contains in-frame clones alone and is incomplete. That table is the source of V, J and clone size, and D and trimming were worked out from the DNA. The table shows more than 250,000 clones, with approximately 87% occurring only once.

This clonotype was sampled from a young woman who had recovered from COVID-19. The material sequenced was PBMCs or T cells enriched from blood (not recorded which). This chain uses TRBV18 with TRBJ2-7; 7 bases line up with TRBD1. CDR3 coding DNA: TGTGCCAGCTCCCAGACAGGGCTCAACGAGCAGTACTTC. Its protein is CASSQTGLNEQYF. The variable domain in full, completed from reference TRBV18 and TRBJ2-7, reads NAGVMQNPRHLVRRRGQEARLRCSPMKGHSHVYWYRQLPEEGLKFMVYLQKENIIDESGMPKERFSAEFPKEGPSILRIQQVVRGDSAAYFCASSQTGLNEQYFGPGTRLTVT.